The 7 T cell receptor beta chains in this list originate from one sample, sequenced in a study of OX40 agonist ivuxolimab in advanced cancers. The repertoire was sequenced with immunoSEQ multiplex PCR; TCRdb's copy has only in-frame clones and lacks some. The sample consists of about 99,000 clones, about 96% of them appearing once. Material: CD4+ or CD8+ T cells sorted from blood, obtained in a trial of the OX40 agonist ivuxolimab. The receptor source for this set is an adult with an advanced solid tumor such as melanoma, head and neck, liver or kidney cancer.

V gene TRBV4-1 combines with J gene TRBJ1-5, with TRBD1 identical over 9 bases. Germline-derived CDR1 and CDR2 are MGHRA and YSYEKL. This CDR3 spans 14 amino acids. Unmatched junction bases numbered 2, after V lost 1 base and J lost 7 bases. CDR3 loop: CASSQVTGGQPQHF. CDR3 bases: TGCGCCAGCAGCCAAGTGACAGGGGGGCAGCCCCAGCATTTT.

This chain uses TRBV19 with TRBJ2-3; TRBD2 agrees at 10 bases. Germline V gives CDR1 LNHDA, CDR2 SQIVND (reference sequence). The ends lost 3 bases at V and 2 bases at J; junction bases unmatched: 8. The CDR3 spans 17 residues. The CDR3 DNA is TGTGCCAGTAGTATCGCTAGCGGGGGTACGTTCACAGATACGCAGTATTTT. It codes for CASSIASGGTFTDTQYF. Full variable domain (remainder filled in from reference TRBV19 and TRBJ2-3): DGGITQSPKYLFRKEGQNVTLSCEQNLNHDAMYWYRQDPGQGLRLIYYSQIVNDFQKGDIAEGYSVSREKKESFPLTVTSAQKNPTAFYLCASSIASGGTFTDTQYFGPGTRLTVL.

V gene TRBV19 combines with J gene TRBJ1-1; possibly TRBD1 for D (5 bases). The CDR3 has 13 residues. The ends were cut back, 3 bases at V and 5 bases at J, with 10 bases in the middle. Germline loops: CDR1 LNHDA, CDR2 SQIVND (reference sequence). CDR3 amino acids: CASSMGTRTEAFF. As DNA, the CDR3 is TGTGCCAGTAGTATGGGGACGCGGACTGAAGCTTTCTTT.

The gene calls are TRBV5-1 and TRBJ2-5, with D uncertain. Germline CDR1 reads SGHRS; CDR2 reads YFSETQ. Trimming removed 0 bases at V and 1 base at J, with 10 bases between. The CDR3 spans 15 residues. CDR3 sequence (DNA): TGCGCCAGCAGCTTGGATATCATTGGCCAAGAGACCCAGTACTTC. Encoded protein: CASSLDIIGQETQYF.

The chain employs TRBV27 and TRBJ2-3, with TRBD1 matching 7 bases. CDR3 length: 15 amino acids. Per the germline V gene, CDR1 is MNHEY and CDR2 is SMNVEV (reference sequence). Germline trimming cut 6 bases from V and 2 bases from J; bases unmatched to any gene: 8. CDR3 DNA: TGTGCCAGCAGAAGAACGGGGACAGCCACAGATACGCAGTATTTT. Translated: CASRRTGTATDTQYF.

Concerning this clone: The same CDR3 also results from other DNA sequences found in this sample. In nucleotides, the CDR3 is TGTGCCAGTAGTATTGGGGGCAGTGAAGCTTTCTTT. It is translated as CASSIGGSEAFF. V gene TRBV19 combines with J gene TRBJ1-1; tentative D call: TRBD1 (6 bases). Per germline, CDR1 LNHDA and CDR2 SQIVND (reference sequence). Trimming cost V 3 bases and J 7 bases, with 9 bases left between them. The CDR3 extends over 12 amino acids.

The CDR3 coding sequence is TGTGCCAGCAGCCCAGTGGGGGCAGATACGCAGTATTTT. Amino acids: CASSPVGADTQYF. The chain joins TRBV5-6 to TRBJ2-3; D tentatively reads TRBD1 or TRBD2 (5 bases each). Trimming pared 4 bases from V and 4 bases from J, leaving 10 bases between. The germline V gene encodes CDR1 SGHDT and CDR2 YYEEEE. The CDR3 length is 13 residues.